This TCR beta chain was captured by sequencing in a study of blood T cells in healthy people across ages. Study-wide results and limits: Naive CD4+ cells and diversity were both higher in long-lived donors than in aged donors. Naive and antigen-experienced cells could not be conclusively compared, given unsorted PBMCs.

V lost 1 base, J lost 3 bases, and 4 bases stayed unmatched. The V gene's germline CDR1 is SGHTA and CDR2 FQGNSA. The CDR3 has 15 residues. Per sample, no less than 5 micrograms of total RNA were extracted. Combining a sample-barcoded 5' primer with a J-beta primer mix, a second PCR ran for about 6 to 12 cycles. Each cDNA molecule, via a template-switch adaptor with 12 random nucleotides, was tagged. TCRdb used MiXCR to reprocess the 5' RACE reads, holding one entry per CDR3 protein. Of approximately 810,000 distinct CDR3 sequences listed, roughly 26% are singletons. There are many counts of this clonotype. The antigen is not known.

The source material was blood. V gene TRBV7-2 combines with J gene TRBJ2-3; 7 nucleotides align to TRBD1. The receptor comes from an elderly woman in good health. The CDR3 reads CASSLDNRGTDTQYF. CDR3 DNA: TGTGCCAGCAGCTTAGATAACAGGGGTACAGATACGCAGTATTTT. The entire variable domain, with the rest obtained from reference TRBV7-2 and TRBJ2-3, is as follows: GAGVSQSPSNKVTEKGKDVELRCDPISGHTALYWYRQSLGQGLEFLIYFQGNSAPDKSGLPSDRFSAERTGGSVSTLTIQRTQQEDSAVYLCASSLDNRGTDTQYFGPGTRLTVL.